One T cell receptor beta chain is described in this entry. This sample was taken from a study of blood T cell repertoires in COVID-19. About the study: Samples of COVID-19 (acute and convalescent) were obtained from the United States, Italy and Spain. T cells, B-cell-depleted T cells, or PBMCs provided the cDNA or gDNA that served as material.

Germline CDR1 is SGHTA and CDR2 is FQGNSA. Trimming removed 2 bases from V and 3 bases from J, with 4 bases in between. This CDR3 is built from 13 residues. Methods used by the authors: Amplified reference gene primers provided the basis for estimating nucleated cell counts. The assay was immunoSEQ multiplex PCR, and TCRdb's table has in-frame clones only and misses some. That table gives V, J and clone size, and the DNA gave D and trimming. The sample records a few hundred thousand clones, more than 75% being singletons. Material: peripheral blood. The genes are TRBV7-2 and TRBJ2-2; unclear D gene. The receptor's source is a woman aged 50 to 60 with acute or convalescent COVID-19. The CDR3 is CASSLRYTGELFF. CDR3 coding DNA: TGTGCCAGCAGCTTACGTTACACCGGGGAGCTGTTTTTT.